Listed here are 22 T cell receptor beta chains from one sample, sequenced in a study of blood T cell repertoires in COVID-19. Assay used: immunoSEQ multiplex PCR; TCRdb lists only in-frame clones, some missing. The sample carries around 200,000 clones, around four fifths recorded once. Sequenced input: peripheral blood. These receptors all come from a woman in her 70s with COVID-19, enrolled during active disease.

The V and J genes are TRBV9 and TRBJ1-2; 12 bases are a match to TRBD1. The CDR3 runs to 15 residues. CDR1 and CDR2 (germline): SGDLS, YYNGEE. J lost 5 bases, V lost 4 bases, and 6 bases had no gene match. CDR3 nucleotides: TGTGCCAGCAGCACCGGGACAGGGGGCCAATATGGCTACACCTTC. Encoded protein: CASSTGTGGQYGYTF.

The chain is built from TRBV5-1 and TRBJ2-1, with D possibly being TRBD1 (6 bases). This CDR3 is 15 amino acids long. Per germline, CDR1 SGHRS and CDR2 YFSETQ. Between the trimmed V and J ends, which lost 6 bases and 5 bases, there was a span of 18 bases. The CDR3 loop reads CASTQGQGDHNEQFF. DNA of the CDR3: TGCGCCAGCACCCAGGGGCAGGGAGACCACAATGAGCAGTTCTTC.

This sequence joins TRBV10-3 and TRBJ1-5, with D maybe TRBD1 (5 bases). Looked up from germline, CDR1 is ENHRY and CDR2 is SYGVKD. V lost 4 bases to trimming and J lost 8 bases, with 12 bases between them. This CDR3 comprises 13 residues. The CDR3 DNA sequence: TGTGCCATCAGTGTCGACGGGGGGGAGCCCCAGCATTTT. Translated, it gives CAISVDGGEPQHF.

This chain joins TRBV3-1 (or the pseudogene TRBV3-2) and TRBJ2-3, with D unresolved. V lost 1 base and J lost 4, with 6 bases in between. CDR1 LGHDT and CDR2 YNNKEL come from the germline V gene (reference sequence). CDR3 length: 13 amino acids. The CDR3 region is CASSQAGADTQYF. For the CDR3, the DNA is TGTGCCAGCAGCCAAGCCGGAGCAGATACGCAGTATTTT.

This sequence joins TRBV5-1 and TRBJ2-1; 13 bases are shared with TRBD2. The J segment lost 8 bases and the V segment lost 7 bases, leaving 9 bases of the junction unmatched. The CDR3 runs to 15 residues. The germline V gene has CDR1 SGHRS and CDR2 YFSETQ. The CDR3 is CASAILAGGPDEQFF. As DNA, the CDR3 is TGCGCCAGCGCTATACTAGCGGGAGGGCCCGATGAGCAGTTCTTC.

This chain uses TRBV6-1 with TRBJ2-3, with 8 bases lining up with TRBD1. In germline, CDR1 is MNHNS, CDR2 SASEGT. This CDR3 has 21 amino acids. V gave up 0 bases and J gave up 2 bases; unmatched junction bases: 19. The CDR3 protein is CASSEAGDRSPKSPSTDTQYF. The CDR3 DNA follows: TGTGCCAGCAGTGAAGCAGGGGACAGGAGCCCGAAGAGTCCCTCCACAGATACGCAGTATTTT.

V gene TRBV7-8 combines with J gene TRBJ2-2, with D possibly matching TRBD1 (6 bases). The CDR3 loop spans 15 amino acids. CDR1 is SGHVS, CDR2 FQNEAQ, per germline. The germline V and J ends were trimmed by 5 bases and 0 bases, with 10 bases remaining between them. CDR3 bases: TGTGCCAGCAGCCGTGGACAGTCGAACACCGGGGAGCTGTTTTTT. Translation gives CASSRGQSNTGELFF.

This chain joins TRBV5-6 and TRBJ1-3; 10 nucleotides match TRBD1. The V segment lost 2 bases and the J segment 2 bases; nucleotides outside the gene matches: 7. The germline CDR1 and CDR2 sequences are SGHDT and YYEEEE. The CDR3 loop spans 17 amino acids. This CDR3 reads CASSLLTGTGAGNTIYF. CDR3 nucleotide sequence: TGTGCCAGCAGCTTACTTACCGGGACAGGGGCTGGAAACACCATATATTTT.

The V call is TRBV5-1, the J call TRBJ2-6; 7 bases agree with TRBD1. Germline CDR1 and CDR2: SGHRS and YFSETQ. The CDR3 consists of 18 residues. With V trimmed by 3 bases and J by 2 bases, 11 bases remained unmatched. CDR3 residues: CASSSTAYRGTGANVLTF. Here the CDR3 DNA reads TGCGCCAGCAGCTCGACGGCTTACAGGGGCACTGGGGCCAACGTCCTGACTTTC.

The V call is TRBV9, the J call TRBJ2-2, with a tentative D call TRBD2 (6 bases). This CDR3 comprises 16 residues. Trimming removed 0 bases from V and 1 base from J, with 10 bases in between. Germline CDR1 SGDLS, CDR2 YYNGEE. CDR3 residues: CASSVVVSGNTGELFF. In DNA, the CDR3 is TGTGCCAGCAGCGTAGTGGTTAGCGGGAACACCGGGGAGCTGTTTTTT.

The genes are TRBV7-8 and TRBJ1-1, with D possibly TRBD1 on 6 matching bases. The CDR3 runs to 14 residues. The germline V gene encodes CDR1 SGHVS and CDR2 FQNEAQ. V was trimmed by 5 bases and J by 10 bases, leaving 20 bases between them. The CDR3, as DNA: TGTGCCAGCAGCAAAAGCGGGGGGGCATGGGGAGCTTTCTTT. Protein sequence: CASSKSGGAWGAFF.

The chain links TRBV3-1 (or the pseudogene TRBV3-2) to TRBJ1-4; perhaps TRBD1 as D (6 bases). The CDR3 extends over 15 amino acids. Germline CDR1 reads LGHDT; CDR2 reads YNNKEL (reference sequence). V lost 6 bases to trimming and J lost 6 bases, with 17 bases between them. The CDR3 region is CASSPLQGRDEKLFF. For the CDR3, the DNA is TGTGCCAGCAGTCCCTTACAGGGACGGGATGAAAAACTGTTTTTT.

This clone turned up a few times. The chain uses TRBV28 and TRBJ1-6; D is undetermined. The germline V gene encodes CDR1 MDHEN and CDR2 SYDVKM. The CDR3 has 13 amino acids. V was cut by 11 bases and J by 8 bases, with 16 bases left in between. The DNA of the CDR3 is TGTGCCCACCGCCGCATGGGCGATTCACCCCTCCACTTT. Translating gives CAHRRMGDSPLHF.

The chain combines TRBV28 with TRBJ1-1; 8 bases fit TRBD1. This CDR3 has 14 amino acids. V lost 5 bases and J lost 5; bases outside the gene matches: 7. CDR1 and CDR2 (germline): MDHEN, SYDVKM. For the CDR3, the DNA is TGTGCCAGCAGTGGCAGGGGGCGGCTGACTGAAGCTTTCTTT. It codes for CASSGRGRLTEAFF.

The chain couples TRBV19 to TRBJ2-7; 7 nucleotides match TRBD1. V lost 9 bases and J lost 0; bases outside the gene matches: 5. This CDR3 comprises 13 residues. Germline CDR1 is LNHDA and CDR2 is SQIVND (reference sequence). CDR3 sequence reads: CASSGQLSYEQYF. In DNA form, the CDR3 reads TGTGCCAGCTCGGGACAGCTCTCCTACGAGCAGTACTTC.

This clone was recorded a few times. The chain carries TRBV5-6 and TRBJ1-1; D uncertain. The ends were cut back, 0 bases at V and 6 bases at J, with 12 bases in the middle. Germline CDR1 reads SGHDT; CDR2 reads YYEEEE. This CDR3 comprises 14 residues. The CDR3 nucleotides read TGTGCCAGCAGCTTGGCCCTAGACGCCGCTGAAGCTTTCTTT. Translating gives CASSLALDAAEAFF.

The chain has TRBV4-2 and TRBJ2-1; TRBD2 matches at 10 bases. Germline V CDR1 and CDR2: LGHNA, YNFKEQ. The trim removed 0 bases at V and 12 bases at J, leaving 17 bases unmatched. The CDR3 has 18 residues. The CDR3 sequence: CASSQDPLRSGRALAQFF. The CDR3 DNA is TGTGCCAGCAGCCAAGACCCCCTCCGGAGCGGGAGGGCCTTAGCGCAGTTCTTC.

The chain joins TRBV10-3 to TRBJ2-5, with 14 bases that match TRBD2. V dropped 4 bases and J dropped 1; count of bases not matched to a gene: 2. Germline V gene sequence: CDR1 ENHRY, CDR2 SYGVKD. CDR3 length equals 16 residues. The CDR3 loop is CAISAGLAGGQETQYF. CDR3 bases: TGTGCCATCAGTGCAGGACTAGCGGGGGGCCAAGAGACCCAGTACTTC.

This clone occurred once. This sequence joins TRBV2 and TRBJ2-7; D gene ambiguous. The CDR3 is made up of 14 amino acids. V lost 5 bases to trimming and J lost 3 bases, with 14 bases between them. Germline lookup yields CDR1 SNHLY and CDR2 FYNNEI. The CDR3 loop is CASSFAKPGYEQYF. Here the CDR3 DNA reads TGTGCCAGCAGTTTCGCCAAACCAGGCTACGAGCAGTACTTC.

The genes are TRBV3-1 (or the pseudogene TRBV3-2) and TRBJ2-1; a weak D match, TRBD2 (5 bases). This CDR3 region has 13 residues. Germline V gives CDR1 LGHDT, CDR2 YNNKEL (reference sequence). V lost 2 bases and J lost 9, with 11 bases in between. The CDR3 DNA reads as TGTGCCAGCAGCCAACCGAGTGGGAGTGAGCAGTTCTTC. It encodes CASSQPSGSEQFF.

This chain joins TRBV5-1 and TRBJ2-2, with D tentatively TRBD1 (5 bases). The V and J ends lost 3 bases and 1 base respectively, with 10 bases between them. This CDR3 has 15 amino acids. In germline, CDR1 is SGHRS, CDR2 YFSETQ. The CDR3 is CASSSTALNTGELFF. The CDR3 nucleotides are TGCGCCAGCAGCTCGACAGCTCTGAACACCGGGGAGCTGTTTTTT.

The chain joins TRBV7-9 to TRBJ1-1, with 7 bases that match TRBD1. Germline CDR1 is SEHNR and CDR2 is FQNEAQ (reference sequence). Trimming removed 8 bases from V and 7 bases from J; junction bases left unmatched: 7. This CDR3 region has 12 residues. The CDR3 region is CASGLTGLEAFF. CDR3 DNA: TGTGCCAGCGGGTTGACAGGGCTTGAAGCTTTCTTT.